These 17 T cell receptor beta chains came from one sample sequenced in a study of vaccination and CD4 T cells after COVID-19. Sequencing of the DNA from cultured CD4+ T cells was carried out with the Oncomine TCR Beta short-read assay. TCRdb passed the PCR reads through MiXCR, listing each CDR3 protein once. The data contain 15,000 or so distinct CDR3 sequences, under 60% of them singletons. The treatment denotes: roughly nine-day PBMC culture with coronavirus spike peptide pools or control peptides (ViraFEST assay). These TCRs are of unknown antigen specificity. The source was cultured CD4+ T cells from blood, collected after SARS-CoV-2 vaccination. These receptor sequences come from a human donor with COVID-19.

This clonotype came up a few times. The rearrangement joins TRBV19 to TRBJ1-5; D possibly corresponds to TRBD1 (5 bases). The CDR3 is 16 amino acids. Germline loops: CDR1 LNHDA, CDR2 SQIVND (reference sequence). Trimming cost V 5 bases and J 0 bases, with 14 bases left between them. The CDR3 is CASSGVFGGSNQPQHF. The CDR3 bases are TGTGCCAGTAGTGGGGTTTTTGGGGGTAGCAATCAGCCCCAGCATTTT.

The rearrangement joins TRBV7-6 to TRBJ1-2; D unresolved. The CDR3 extends over 15 amino acids. Germline V gene sequence: CDR1 SGHVS, CDR2 FNYEAQ. With 1 base removed from V and 1 base from J, the gap between germline ends came to 10 bases. The CDR3 is CASSLGTGINYGYTF. The CDR3 coding sequence is TGTGCCAGCAGCTTAGGCACGGGTATTAACTATGGCTACACCTTC. Full variable domain (rest looked up from reference TRBV7-6 and TRBJ1-2): GAGVSQSPRYKVTKRGQDVALRCDPISGHVSLYWYRQALGQGPEFLTYFNYEAQQDKSGLPNDRFSAERPEGSISTLTIQRTEQRDSAMYRCASSLGTGINYGYTFGSGTRLTVV.

This sequence joins TRBV2 and TRBJ1-1; D is undetermined. CDR1 and CDR2 (germline): SNHLY, FYNNEI. This CDR3 is built from 14 residues. V was trimmed by 4 bases and J by 4 bases, leaving 13 bases between them. The chain's CDR3 is CASSVGDRITEAFF. CDR3 DNA sequence: TGTGCCAGCAGTGTTGGGGATCGAATCACTGAAGCTTTCTTT.

This chain links TRBV11-2 with TRBJ1-2; 8 positions match TRBD1. Germline values: CDR1 SGHAT, CDR2 FQNNGV. The CDR3 consists of 13 residues. J gave up 3 bases and V 6 bases, and 3 bases lay outside the gene matches. The CDR3 nucleotides read TGTGCCAGCAGTGCGGACAGGGACTATGGCTACACCTTC. Its translation is CASSADRDYGYTF.

The chain has TRBV9 and TRBJ1-1; no firm D call. Trimming cost V 0 bases and J 5 bases, with 14 bases left between them. The germline V gene encodes CDR1 SGDLS and CDR2 YYNGEE. The CDR3 extends over 15 amino acids. The DNA of the CDR3 is TGTGCCAGCAGCGTAGCCGGAGGGCTCGGTACTGAAGCTTTCTTT. This sequence encodes CASSVAGGLGTEAFF.

The V and J genes are TRBV12-3 or TRBV12-4 and TRBJ2-7; no firm D call. The CDR3 sequence is 13 residues long. Trimming cost V 3 bases and J 5 bases, with 11 bases left between them. CDR3 bases: TGTGCCAGCAGTTTCGGCCCTTTGGACGAGCAGTACTTC. Translation: CASSFGPLDEQYF.

This clonotype was seen more than once but under ten times. The chain couples TRBV6-4 to TRBJ2-5, with D perhaps given as TRBD1 or TRBD2 (5 bases each). V was cut by 2 bases and J by 0 bases, with 16 bases left in between. Germline V CDR1 and CDR2: MRHNA, SNTAGT. The CDR3 contains 17 residues. Here the CDR3 reads CASSDAGTVGNQETQYF. The DNA of the CDR3 is TGTGCCAGCAGTGACGCCGGGACGGTCGGGAACCAAGAGACCCAGTACTTC.

This clonotype occurred once. This chain connects TRBV14 to TRBJ1-6; tentatively, D is TRBD1 (6 bases). Germline V gives CDR1 SGHDN, CDR2 FVKESK. With 4 bases removed from V and 7 bases from J, the gap between germline ends came to 11 bases. This CDR3 has 14 residues. The CDR3 loop is CASSLRTVNSPLHF. The CDR3, as DNA: TGTGCCAGCAGCCTTCGGACAGTGAATTCACCCCTCCACTTT.

This clonotype has only a few counts. This sequence joins TRBV19 and TRBJ1-5; D unclear. The CDR3 is made up of 15 amino acids. CDR1 LNHDA and CDR2 SQIVND come from the germline V gene (reference sequence). V lost 6 bases, J lost 5 bases, and 17 bases lay in between. As DNA, the CDR3 is TGTGCCAGTAGCCTCGAGGTGGGTCGGGATCAGCCCCAGCATTTT. Its protein product is CASSLEVGRDQPQHF.

In its sample, this clonotype was seen a few times. J is TRBJ1-4 and V is TRBV11-1; D might be TRBD1 (6 bases). Trimming removed 4 bases from V and 7 bases from J, with 16 bases in between. The CDR3 length is 15 residues. Germline CDR1 reads SGHAT; CDR2 reads FQDESV (reference sequence). CDR3 sequence: CASSSRGGSGEKLFF. In DNA form, the CDR3 reads TGTGCCAGCAGCTCGAGAGGGGGAAGCGGTGAAAAACTGTTTTTT.

This clonotype was counted between two and nine times. V is TRBV6-5 and J is TRBJ2-5; D call uncertain. Germline CDR1 and CDR2: MNHEY and SVGAGI. Between the trimmed V and J ends, which lost 2 bases and 2 bases, there was a span of 6 bases. The CDR3 runs 13 residues. The CDR3 protein is CASSYGLQETQYF. The DNA for the CDR3 is TGTGCCAGCAGTTACGGGTTACAAGAGACCCAGTACTTC.

The rearrangement joins TRBV27 to TRBJ2-7, with D possibly matching TRBD1 (5 bases). V dropped 6 bases and J dropped 3 bases, with 15 bases sitting between them. Germline values: CDR1 MNHEY, CDR2 SMNVEV (reference sequence). The CDR3 totals 14 residues. The CDR3 loop is CASRGSRQFYEQYF. For the CDR3, the DNA is TGTGCCAGCAGGGGAAGCAGACAGTTCTACGAGCAGTACTTC.

V and J are TRBV7-9 and TRBJ2-7, with TRBD1 matching over 10 bases. This CDR3 comprises 20 residues. CDR1 and CDR2 from the germline V gene are SEHNR and FQNEAQ (reference sequence). Germline trimming cut 5 bases from V and 7 bases from J; bases unmatched to any gene: 26. CDR3 protein: CASSPTSPGQGWIGSTEQYF. In DNA, the CDR3 is TGTGCCAGCAGCCCCACCTCGCCGGGACAGGGGTGGATCGGGTCCACTGAGCAGTACTTC. The full variable domain, with the rest looked up from reference TRBV7-9 and TRBJ2-7, is DTGVSQNPRHKITKRGQNVTFRCDPISEHNRLYWYRQTLGQGPEFLTYFQNEAQLEKSRLLSDRFSAERPKGSFSTLEIQRTEQGDSAMYLCASSPTSPGQGWIGSTEQYFGPGTRLTVT.

This clonotype turned up a few times. This chain links TRBV5-1 with TRBJ1-5, with D tentatively TRBD1 (5 bases). Germline-derived CDR1 and CDR2 are SGHRS and YFSETQ. Trimming shortened V by 4 bases and J by 0 bases, and 8 bases separated the two germline ends. CDR3 size: 14 residues. The CDR3 bases are TGCGCCAGCAGCACCGACAGTAGCAATCAGCCCCAGCATTTT. Translating it yields CASSTDSSNQPQHF.

The chain carries TRBV18 and TRBJ2-7; the match to TRBD1 covers 12 bases. Germline CDR1 reads KGHSH; CDR2 reads LQKENI. The ends lost 4 bases at V and 2 bases at J; junction bases unmatched: 15. The CDR3 is 19 amino acids. DNA for the CDR3: TGTGCCAGCTCACAAAATTCGGGACAGGGGGCCCGAGGAGCCTACGAGCAGTACTTC. Its protein product is CASSQNSGQGARGAYEQYF.

The chain combines TRBV5-5 with TRBJ1-5; a possible D gene is TRBD1 (5 bases). The germline V gene has CDR1 SGHKS and CDR2 YYEKEE (reference sequence). CDR3 length: 16 amino acids. V shed 0 bases and J shed 3 bases, with 13 bases lying between them. The CDR3 region is CASSLDFGDVNQPQHF. The CDR3 DNA sequence: TGTGCCAGCAGCTTGGACTTCGGGGACGTCAATCAGCCCCAGCATTTT.

This clonotype has more than one count but fewer than ten. The chain joins TRBV18 to TRBJ2-3; tentative D call: TRBD2 (7 bases). Germline V gene lookup returns CDR1 KGHSH and CDR2 LQKENI. V was pared by 5 bases and J by 1 base, with 16 bases between. The CDR3 is 16 amino acids. The CDR3, as DNA: TGTGCCAGCTCAAACATGGCGCGGGGGCGCACAGATACGCAGTATTTT. Translated: CASSNMARGRTDTQYF.